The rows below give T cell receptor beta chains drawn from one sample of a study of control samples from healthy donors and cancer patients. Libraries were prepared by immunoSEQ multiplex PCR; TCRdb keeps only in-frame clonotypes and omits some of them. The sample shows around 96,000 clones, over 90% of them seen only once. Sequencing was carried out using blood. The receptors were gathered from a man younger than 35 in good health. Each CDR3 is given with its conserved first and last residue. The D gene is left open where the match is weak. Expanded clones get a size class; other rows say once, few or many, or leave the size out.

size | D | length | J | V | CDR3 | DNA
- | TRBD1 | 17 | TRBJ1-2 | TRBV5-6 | CASSLTGTGGADYGYTF | TGTGCCAGCAGCTTAACCGGGACAGGGGGCGCGGACTATGGCTACACCTTC
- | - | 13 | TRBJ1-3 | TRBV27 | CASSHRIGNTIYF | TGTGCCAGCAGTCACCGGATCGGAAACACCATATATTTT
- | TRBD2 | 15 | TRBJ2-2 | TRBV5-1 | CASSSGLTNTGELFF | TGCGCCAGCAGCTCGGGACTAACGAACACCGGGGAGCTGTTTTTT
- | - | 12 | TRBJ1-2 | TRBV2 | CASRDFHYGYTF | TGTGCCAGCAGAGATTTTCACTATGGCTACACCTTC
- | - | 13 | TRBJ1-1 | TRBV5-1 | CASSRGGNTEAFF | TGCGCCAGCAGTCGTGGGGGGAACACTGAAGCTTTCTTT
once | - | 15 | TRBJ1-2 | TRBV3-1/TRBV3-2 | CASSQIGTQDYGYTF | TGTGCCAGCAGCCAAATAGGGACACAAGACTATGGCTACACCTTC
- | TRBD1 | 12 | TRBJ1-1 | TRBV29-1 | CSVQQGEVEAFF | TGCAGCGTACAACAGGGGGAAGTTGAAGCTTTCTTT
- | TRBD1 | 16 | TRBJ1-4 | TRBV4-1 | CASSPGQGSSNEKLFF | TGCGCCAGCAGCCCCGGACAGGGGAGTTCTAATGAAAAACTGTTTTTT
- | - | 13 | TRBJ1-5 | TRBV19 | CASSMYINQPQHF | TGTGCCAGTAGTATGTACATCAATCAGCCCCAGCATTTT
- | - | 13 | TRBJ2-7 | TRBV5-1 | CASSLAHDYEQYF | TGCGCCAGCAGCTTGGCTCACGACTACGAGCAGTACTTC
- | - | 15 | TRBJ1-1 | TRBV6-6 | CASSGTGTPNTEAFF | TGTGCCAGCAGTGGTACAGGGACACCGAACACTGAAGCTTTCTTT
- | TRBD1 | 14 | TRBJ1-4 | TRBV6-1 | CASSEGTGAEKLFF | TGTGCCAGCAGTGAAGGGACAGGGGCGGAAAAACTGTTTTTT
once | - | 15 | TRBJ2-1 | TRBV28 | CASSLIDQGTNEQFF | TGTGCCAGCAGTTTGATCGATCAAGGCACCAATGAGCAGTTCTTC
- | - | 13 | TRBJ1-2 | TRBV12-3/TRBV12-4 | CASSPANNYGYTF | TGTGCCAGCAGTCCAGCCAATAACTATGGCTACACCTTC
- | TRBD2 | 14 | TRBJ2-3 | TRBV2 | CASNNGRSTDTQYF | TGTGCCAGCAATAACGGGAGGAGCACAGATACGCAGTATTTT
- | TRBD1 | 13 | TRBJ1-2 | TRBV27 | CASRAGGGYGYTF | TGTGCCAGCAGGGCAGGGGGCGGCTATGGCTACACCTTC
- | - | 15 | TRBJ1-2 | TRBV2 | CASSPRGDGRYGYTF | TGTGCCAGCAGTCCAAGAGGGGACGGGAGGTATGGCTACACCTTC
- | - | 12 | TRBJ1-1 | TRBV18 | CASSPRYSSAFF | TGTGCCAGCTCACCAAGGTACAGTTCAGCTTTCTTT
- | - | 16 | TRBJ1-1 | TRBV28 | CASSLLGDGVNTEAFF | TGTGCCAGCAGTTTACTGGGGGATGGTGTGAACACTGAAGCTTTCTTT
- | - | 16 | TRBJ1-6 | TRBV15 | CATSRDYGGGDSPLHF | TGTGCCACCAGCAGAGATTATGGGGGCGGGGATTCACCCCTCCACTTT
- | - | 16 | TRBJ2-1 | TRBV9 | CASSEGGSALPNEQFF | TGTGCCAGCAGCGAGGGAGGCAGTGCCTTGCCTAATGAGCAGTTCTTC
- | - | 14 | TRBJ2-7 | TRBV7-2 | CASSFLSDSYEQYF | TGTGCCAGCAGCTTCTTATCTGATTCCTACGAGCAGTACTTC
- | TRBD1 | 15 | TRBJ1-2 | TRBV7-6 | CASSPSDRGLYGYTF | TGTGCCAGCAGCCCATCGGACAGGGGGTTGTATGGCTACACCTTC
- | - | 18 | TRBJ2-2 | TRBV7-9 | CASSLVGVSYRDTGELFF | TGTGCCAGCAGCTTAGTCGGCGTGTCGTATAGAGACACCGGGGAGCTGTTTTTT